This T cell receptor (beta chain) came from a study of shared clonotypes between healthy human individuals. Study-level information: Three plates each covered CD4 naive and memory; CD8 naive two, CD8 memory one.

V was shortened by 5 bases and J by 3 bases, with 8 bases between the two germline ends. CDR1 and CDR2 (germline): SGHRS, YFSETQ. The CDR3 is made up of 13 amino acids. Study-wide points: Estimated richness values were generally larger in naive subsets than in memory subsets. Incomplete sequencing of sorted subsets was indicated by rarefaction despite large depth.

For this clone: No antigen is known for it.

Assay used: immunoSEQ multiplex PCR; TCRdb lists only in-frame clones, some missing. Here the sample spans around 1.1 million clones, 70% to 80% being singletons. Sequencing used memory CD4+ T cells from PBMCs. Subset denoted: CD45RA-negative fraction. This chain connects TRBV5-1 to TRBJ2-2; D ambiguous. This clonotype was sampled from a man between 18 and 29 years old in good health. Some clones in this sample may be carry-over from other donors' samples. The CDR3 nucleotides read TGCGCCAGCAGGATGTCCCACACCGGGGAGCTGTTTTTT. It codes for CASRMSHTGELFF.